What follows describes a single T cell receptor beta chain. As yet, its antigen is unknown. Primers for the PCR totalled 60 Vbeta and 13 Jbeta. Only in-frame clones appear in the TCRdb table, and some are missing; sequencing was by immunoSEQ multiplex PCR. The profile shows some 130,000 clones, over 75% of them singletons. The sample belongs to a study of cytomegalovirus exposure and HLA in healthy donors. Study information: Out of 398 genotyped donors, about 80% belonged to the Caucasian-associated ancestry cluster.

Each donor was nominally healthy when sampled (though unrecorded immune exposures were likely). Points from the study as a whole: Later, TCR association rates were found to vary by HLA locus, highest for DRB1 and lowest for HLA-C. In terms of immune exposure information, only CMV serostatus was available.

This CDR3 region has 14 residues. Germline V gene data show CDR1 as SGHTA and CDR2 as FQGNSA. Trimming stripped 4 bases from V and 8 bases from J, with 14 bases between. V gene TRBV7-2 combines with J gene TRBJ2-2; a possible D gene is TRBD2 (5 bases). This receptor was obtained from a boy aged 5-17 years in good health and CMV-seronegative. The specimen sequenced was PBMCs. In DNA form, the CDR3 reads TGTGCCAGCAGCTCCTCACTGAGAGGGGGGGAGCTGTTTTTT. Its translation is CASSSSLRGGELFF. Combining the CDR3 with reference TRBV7-2 and TRBJ2-2 gives the whole variable domain GAGVSQSPSNKVTEKGKDVELRCDPISGHTALYWYRQSLGQGLEFLIYFQGNSAPDKSGLPSDRFSAERTGGSVSTLTIQRTQQEDSAVYLCASSSSLRGGELFFGEGSRLTVL.